One sample yielded the 25 T cell receptor beta chains listed below, sequenced in a study of T cell responses to AZD1222 COVID-19 vaccine. Sequencing used immunoSEQ multiplex PCR; TCRdb keeps in-frame clones, though not all of them. The top ten hold around 5% of the sample, which has around 120,000 clones, just over 90% seen once. Material: peripheral blood, obtained 28 days after the second AZD1222 dose. These receptors all come from an adult who received the AZD1222 COVID-19 vaccine.

This clone was counted a few times. This rearrangement joins TRBV5-6 to TRBJ2-7, with TRBD2 matching over 12 bases. Germline trimming cut 1 base from V and 7 bases from J; bases unmatched to any gene: 9. The CDR3 loop spans 16 amino acids. Germline CDR1 SGHDT, CDR2 YYEEEE. For the CDR3, the DNA is TGTGCCAGCAGCTTGTTCAGGACTAGCGGGGTTTTTGAGCAGTACTTC. This sequence encodes CASSLFRTSGVFEQYF.

This clone was detected a few times. The chain carries TRBV7-8 and TRBJ1-2, with TRBD1 matching over 7 bases. Looked up from germline, CDR1 is SGHVS and CDR2 is FQNEAQ. The J segment lost 3 bases and the V segment lost 1 base, leaving 5 bases of the junction unmatched. The CDR3 has 15 amino acids. CDR3 protein: CASSLGQGGDYGYTF. The CDR3, as DNA: TGTGCCAGCAGCTTAGGTCAGGGGGGGGACTATGGCTACACCTTC.

This chain joins TRBV7-2 and TRBJ2-1; the match to TRBD1 covers 7 bases. Germline V gene lookup returns CDR1 SGHTA and CDR2 FQGNSA. Trimming removed 5 bases from V and 11 bases from J; junction bases left unmatched: 15. The CDR3 length is 15 residues. DNA of the CDR3: TGTGCCAGCAGCCCACAAAAACAGTCGACAGGGAAGCAGTTCTTC. Its translation is CASSPQKQSTGKQFF.

The chain uses TRBV6-2 or TRBV6-3 and TRBJ1-1; D uncertain. This CDR3 is built from 13 residues. Trimming took off 0 bases at V and 13 bases at J, with 15 bases between the two ends. Per germline, CDR1 MNHEY and CDR2 SVGEGT. The DNA for the CDR3 is TGTGCCAGCAGTTACTCGATGGAGGCAGTCCTTTTCTTT. Protein sequence: CASSYSMEAVLFF.

This clone appeared a single time. This chain connects TRBV5-6 to TRBJ2-7; TRBD1 is a possible D gene (6 bases). Germline CDR1 is SGHDT and CDR2 is YYEEEE. The ends were cut back, 5 bases at V and 0 bases at J, with 12 bases in the middle. This CDR3 is 14 amino acids long. The CDR3 reads CASSAGTYSYEQYF. Written as DNA, the CDR3 is TGTGCCAGCAGTGCCGGGACATACTCCTACGAGCAGTACTTC.

The V call is TRBV5-6, the J call TRBJ2-1, with D unclear. The CDR3 consists of 11 residues. The germline V gene has CDR1 SGHDT and CDR2 YYEEEE. V was trimmed by 2 bases and J by 7 bases, leaving 4 bases between them. This chain's CDR3 is CASSFLNEQFF. CDR3 DNA: TGTGCCAGCAGCTTCCTGAATGAGCAGTTCTTC.

The genes are TRBV9 and TRBJ1-2, with 7 nucleotides matching TRBD1. The J segment lost 5 bases and the V segment lost 1 base, leaving 11 bases of the junction unmatched. Germline V gene data show CDR1 as SGDLS and CDR2 as YYNGEE. This CDR3 has 16 amino acids. CDR3 DNA sequence: TGTGCCAGCAGCGTAAAAGGATGGGACAGCCAATATGGCTACACCTTC. Its protein product is CASSVKGWDSQYGYTF.

This chain links TRBV6-1 with TRBJ1-1; possibly TRBD1 for D (5 bases). The germline V and J ends were trimmed by 3 bases and 1 base, with 12 bases remaining between them. This CDR3 region has 15 residues. CDR1 and CDR2 from the germline V gene are MNHNS and SASEGT. Here the CDR3 DNA reads TGTGCCAGCAGTGATCTGGGGGGATCGAACACTGAAGCTTTCTTT. Residues: CASSDLGGSNTEAFF.

This rearrangement joins TRBV5-6 to TRBJ1-1; D not certain. There are 15 residues in the CDR3. From germline, CDR1 is SGHDT and CDR2 YYEEEE. Trimming took off 7 bases at V and 1 base at J, with 17 bases between the two ends. DNA for the CDR3: TGTGCCAGCTCAAGGCGGGTATCGTGGAACACTGAAGCTTTCTTT. It encodes CASSRRVSWNTEAFF.

The genes are TRBV10-3 and TRBJ2-5; possible D gene TRBD2, 5 bases. The CDR3 is made up of 13 amino acids. V lost 4 bases, J lost 7 bases, and 13 bases lay in between. Germline V gene lookup returns CDR1 ENHRY and CDR2 SYGVKD. The CDR3 protein is CAISAQVEGTQYF. The CDR3 region has the DNA TGTGCCATCAGTGCTCAGGTTGAGGGGACCCAGTACTTC.

The V and J genes are TRBV6-2 or TRBV6-3 and TRBJ2-1; D may correspond to TRBD1 or TRBD2 (6 bases each). Germline CDR1 reads MNHEY; CDR2 reads SVGEGT. The V gene lost 5 bases and the J gene lost 6 bases, with 8 bases spanning the gap. This CDR3 contains 12 residues. The CDR3 here is CASSKGGNEQFF. The CDR3, as DNA: TGTGCCAGCAGTAAGGGGGGCAATGAGCAGTTCTTC.

The chain employs TRBV10-3 and TRBJ2-3, with D maybe TRBD1 (7 bases). The germline V gene has CDR1 ENHRY and CDR2 SYGVKD. V lost 11 bases and J 4 bases, leaving 19 bases between the germline ends. The CDR3 extends over 14 amino acids. The CDR3 DNA is TGTGCCTCCAGGGGGGCTAGCGACCCAGATACGCAGTATTTT. It specifies CASRGASDPDTQYF.

This chain connects TRBV7-2 to TRBJ1-5; tentatively, D is TRBD1 (6 bases). Trimming cost V 5 bases and J 7 bases, with 18 bases left between them. The CDR3 sequence is 15 residues long. Germline V lookup: CDR1 SGHTA, CDR2 FQGNSA. CDR3 sequence: CASSPRAGEIQPQHF. CDR3 coding DNA: TGTGCCAGCAGCCCCCGGGCAGGGGAGATCCAGCCCCAGCATTTT.

The chain joins TRBV19 to TRBJ1-5; D may be TRBD1 (6 bases). The CDR3 runs 13 residues. V gave up 6 bases and J gave up 8 bases, with 14 bases separating them. Germline V gene lookup returns CDR1 LNHDA and CDR2 SQIVND (reference sequence). The CDR3: CASRGMRGEPQHF. CDR3 in DNA: TGTGCCAGTAGGGGTATGAGGGGGGAGCCCCAGCATTTT.

The chain has TRBV19 and TRBJ1-2, with 8 positions matching TRBD1. CDR1 LNHDA and CDR2 SQIVND come from the germline V gene (reference sequence). This CDR3 is 14 amino acids long. The V gene end was trimmed by 2 bases and the J gene end by 4 bases; junction bases not matched to a gene: 3. CDR3 sequence reads: CASSIIGTGYGYTF. The DNA of the CDR3 is TGTGCCAGTAGTATAATCGGGACAGGCTATGGCTACACCTTC.

V usage is TRBV11-1 and J usage is TRBJ2-1, with 8 positions matching TRBD2. J lost 8 bases, V lost 3 bases, and 9 bases had no gene match. This CDR3 region has 15 residues. Germline CDR1 SGHAT, CDR2 FQDESV (reference sequence). DNA for the CDR3: TGTGCCAGCAGCTTTCAACGCGGGAGGCTTTATGAGCAGTTCTTC. Residues: CASSFQRGRLYEQFF. Combining the CDR3 with reference TRBV11-1 and TRBJ2-1 gives the whole variable domain EAEVAQSPRYKITEKSQAVAFWCDPISGHATLYWYRQILGQGPELLVQFQDESVVDDSQLPKDRFSAERLKGVDSTLKIQPAELGDSAMYLCASSFQRGRLYEQFFGPGTRLTVL.

This sequence joins TRBV13 and TRBJ2-3, with TRBD2 matching 13 bases. This CDR3 has 18 amino acids. The J segment lost 3 bases and the V segment lost 5 bases, leaving 11 bases of the junction unmatched. Germline V gene data show CDR1 as PRHDT and CDR2 as FYEKMQ (reference sequence). The DNA of the CDR3 is TGTGCCAGCAGCCTCGGACTAGCGGGAGAATTTCGGACAGATACGCAGTATTTT. Its translation is CASSLGLAGEFRTDTQYF.

The rearrangement links TRBV29-1 to TRBJ1-2, with D tentatively TRBD1 (6 bases). The CDR3 length is 12 residues. Germline CDR1 SQVTM, CDR2 ANQGSEA. V was shortened by 6 bases and J by 2 bases, with 10 bases between the two germline ends. The CDR3 loop is CSVGDTNYGYTF. CDR3 sequence (DNA): TGCAGCGTCGGGGACACCAACTATGGCTACACCTTC.

The chain employs TRBV27 and TRBJ1-4; D is unresolved. The V and J ends lost 10 bases and 0 bases respectively, with 9 bases between them. In germline, CDR1 is MNHEY, CDR2 SMNVEV (reference sequence). The CDR3 loop spans 13 amino acids. CDR3 coding DNA: TGTGCCATCGCTCGTGCAACTAATGAAAAACTGTTTTTT. As protein: CAIARATNEKLFF. The variable domain in full, with the rest retrieved from reference TRBV27 and TRBJ1-4, is EAQVTQNPRYLITVTGKKLTVTCSQNMNHEYMSWYRQDPGLGLRQIYYSMNVEVTDKGDVPEGYKVSRKEKRNFPLILESPSPNQTSLYFCAIARATNEKLFFGSGTQLSVL.

The chain is built from TRBV7-6 and TRBJ2-1; D is possibly TRBD1 or TRBD2 (5 bases each). The V and J ends lost 4 bases and 2 bases respectively, with 15 bases between them. Germline CDR1 reads SGHVS; CDR2 reads FNYEAQ. The CDR3 sequence is 16 residues long. The CDR3 is CASSWGSIGAYNEQFF. The CDR3 DNA reads as TGTGCCAGCAGCTGGGGGAGCATCGGGGCCTACAATGAGCAGTTCTTC.

This chain connects TRBV6-2 or TRBV6-3 to TRBJ1-5; 11 bases map to TRBD1. The V gene end was trimmed by 6 bases and the J gene end by 4 bases; junction bases not matched to a gene: 11. CDR1 is MNHEY and CDR2 is SVGEGT in the germline V gene. This CDR3 is 17 amino acids long. The CDR3 DNA reads TGTGCCAGCAGCCTCAGGACAGGGGGCGAGGGGAATCAGCCCCAGCATTTT. Protein sequence: CASSLRTGGEGNQPQHF.

This clone has a single count. The chain uses TRBV10-2 and TRBJ2-1; TRBD2 is a possible D gene (6 bases). CDR3 length equals 12 residues. The V end was cut by 3 bases, the J end by 11 bases, with 11 bases between. The germline gives CDR1 WSHSY, CDR2 SAAADI. The CDR3 bases are TGCGCCAGCAGTGAACGCGGGACCCAGCAGTTCTTC. Protein: CASSERGTQQFF.

V and J are TRBV27 and TRBJ2-5; D might be TRBD2 (6 bases). The germline gives CDR1 MNHEY, CDR2 SMNVEV (reference sequence). The CDR3 sequence is 14 residues long. V shed 2 bases and J shed 9 bases, with 16 bases lying between them. CDR3 DNA: TGTGCCAGCAGTTTAGTTGGGGTGGGGGAGGCCCAGTACTTC. Amino acid sequence: CASSLVGVGEAQYF.

This clone was seen only once. V is TRBV5-1 and J is TRBJ2-5; D not resolved. From germline, CDR1 is SGHRS and CDR2 YFSETQ. V gave up 4 bases and J gave up 2 bases, with 15 bases separating them. This CDR3 contains 15 residues. DNA of the CDR3: TGCGCCAGCAGCCTGAGTCTTTCTCCTCAAGAGACCCAGTACTTC. It yields the protein CASSLSLSPQETQYF.

The V and J genes are TRBV5-1 and TRBJ1-1; maybe TRBD1 (5 bases). V was pared by 0 bases and J by 3 bases, with 6 bases between. The CDR3 contains 13 residues. Looked up from germline, CDR1 is SGHRS and CDR2 is YFSETQ. CDR3 loop: CASSLVGDTEAFF. Here the CDR3 DNA reads TGCGCCAGCAGCTTGGTGGGGGACACTGAAGCTTTCTTT.